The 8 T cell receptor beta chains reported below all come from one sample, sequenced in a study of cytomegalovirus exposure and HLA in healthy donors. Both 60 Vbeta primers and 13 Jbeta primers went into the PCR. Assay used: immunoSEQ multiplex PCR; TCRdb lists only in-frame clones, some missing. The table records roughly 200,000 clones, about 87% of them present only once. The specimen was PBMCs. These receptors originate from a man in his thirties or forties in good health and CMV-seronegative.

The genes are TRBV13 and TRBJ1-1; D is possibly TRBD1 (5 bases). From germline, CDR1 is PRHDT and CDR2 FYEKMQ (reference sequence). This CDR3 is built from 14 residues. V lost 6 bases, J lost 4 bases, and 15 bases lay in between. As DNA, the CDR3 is TGTGCCAGCAGAAATACCAGGGTGAGCACTGAAGCTTTCTTT. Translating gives CASRNTRVSTEAFF.

The CDR3 loop reads CASSPSALRFLNSPLHF. CDR3 DNA: TGTGCCAGCAGTCCTTCCGCGCTGAGATTTCTTAATTCACCCCTCCACTTT. The gene calls are TRBV27 and TRBJ1-6; the D is unclear. Trimming removed 5 bases from V and 6 bases from J, with 20 bases in between. This CDR3 is 17 amino acids long. Germline V gene sequence: CDR1 MNHEY, CDR2 SMNVEV (reference sequence).

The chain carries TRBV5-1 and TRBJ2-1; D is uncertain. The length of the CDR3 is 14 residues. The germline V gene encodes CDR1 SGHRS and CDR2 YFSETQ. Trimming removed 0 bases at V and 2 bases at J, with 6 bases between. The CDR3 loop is CASSLDLAYNEQFF. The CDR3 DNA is TGCGCCAGCAGCTTGGATCTAGCCTACAATGAGCAGTTCTTC.

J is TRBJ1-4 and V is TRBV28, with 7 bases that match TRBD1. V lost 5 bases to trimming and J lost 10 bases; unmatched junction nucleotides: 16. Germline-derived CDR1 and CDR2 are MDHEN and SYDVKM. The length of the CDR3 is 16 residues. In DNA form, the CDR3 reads TGTGCCAGCAGTCCCGGACAGGAAATGGTGCGTCGAAAACTGTTTTTT. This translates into CASSPGQEMVRRKLFF.

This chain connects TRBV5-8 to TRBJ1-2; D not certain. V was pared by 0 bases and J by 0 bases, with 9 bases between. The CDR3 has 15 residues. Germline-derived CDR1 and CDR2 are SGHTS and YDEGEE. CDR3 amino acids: CASSLVHKANYGYTF. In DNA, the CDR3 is TGTGCCAGCAGCTTGGTACACAAAGCTAACTATGGCTACACCTTC.

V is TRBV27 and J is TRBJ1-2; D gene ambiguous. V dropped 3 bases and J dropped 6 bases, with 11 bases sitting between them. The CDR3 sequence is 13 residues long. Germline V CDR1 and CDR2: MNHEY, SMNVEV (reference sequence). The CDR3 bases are TGTGCCAGCAGTTTTTCTGGGCTTGATGGCTACACCTTC. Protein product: CASSFSGLDGYTF.

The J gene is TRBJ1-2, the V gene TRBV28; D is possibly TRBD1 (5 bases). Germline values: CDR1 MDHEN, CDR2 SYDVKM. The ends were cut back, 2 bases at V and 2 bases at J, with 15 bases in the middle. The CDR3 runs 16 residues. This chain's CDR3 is CASSLGVGGGNYGYTF. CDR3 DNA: TGTGCCAGCAGTTTAGGAGTGGGGGGTGGAAACTATGGCTACACCTTC.

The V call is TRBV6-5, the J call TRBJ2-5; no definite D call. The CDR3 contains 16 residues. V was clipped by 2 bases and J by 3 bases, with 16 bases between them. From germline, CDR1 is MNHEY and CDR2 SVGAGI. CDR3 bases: TGTGCCAGCAGTTACGCAGTAATTACGTTTAAAGAGACCCAGTACTTC. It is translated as CASSYAVITFKETQYF.